This T cell receptor beta chain was profiled in a study of beta chain features in type 1 diabetes. Germline V gives CDR1 SGHRS, CDR2 YFSETQ. V lost 0 bases to trimming and J lost 4 bases; unmatched junction nucleotides: 4. There are 15 residues in the CDR3. What was sequenced were expressed TCRB transcripts, since all of the isolated RNA had been reverse transcribed. Sequenced by immunoSEQ multiplex PCR; TCRdb stores in-frame clones only, minus some. The table records about 150,000 clones, 11% of them present only once. Via CD45RO/CCR7/CD25/CD127/CD95/CD27, cells of the CD4+ naive, central memory, regulatory and stem cell-like memory subsets were sorted. General study points: Insertion counts at VDJ junctions were lower in type 1 diabetes patients, who also showed more deletions there. cDNA-based reads could over-represent cells with high TCR expression. Across patients, naive, central memory and Treg TCRB repertoires exhibited apparently greater similarity than was observed across healthy donors.

Worth noting for this clone: Its antigen is not identified.

The chain has TRBV5-1 and TRBJ2-3, with 8 positions matching TRBD2. The clonotype was recovered from a man aged 18 to 30 in good health. Sequencing input: central memory CD4+ T cells from blood. CDR3 residues: CASSLAREGADTQYF. The CDR3 region has the DNA TGCGCCAGCAGCTTGGCCCGGGAGGGTGCAGATACGCAGTATTTT.